The next 5 T cell receptor beta chains were all read from a single sample in a study of CD8 T cells in ankylosing spondylitis. General study points: It appeared that ankylosing spondylitis blood was characterized by a TCR beta motif of about eight highly homologous variants.

Each CDR3 protein is one row after TCRdb ran MiXCR on the 5' RACE reads. The table shows more than 500,000 distinct CDR3 sequences, with 5.3% occurring only once. These receptors have no known antigen. The source material was blood, either unsorted or a sorted T cell fraction (not recorded which). The receptors were gathered from a male donor with ankylosing spondylitis.

This sequence joins TRBV2 and TRBJ2-1, with D possibly being TRBD1 (5 bases). This CDR3 is built from 14 residues. V lost 3 bases, J lost 3 bases, and 9 bases lay in between. Germline assignment: CDR1 SNHLY and CDR2 FYNNEI. CDR3: CASSDEQDYNEQFF. Written as DNA, the CDR3 is TGTGCCAGCAGTGATGAACAGGACTACAATGAGCAGTTCTTC.

In this sample, this clonotype turned up many times. The V call is TRBV30, the J call TRBJ2-3; possibly TRBD1 or TRBD2 for D (5 bases each). The CDR3 is 13 amino acids. Germline V gene data show CDR1 as GTSNPN and CDR2 as SVGIG (reference sequence). Trimming left V 2 bases short and J 6 bases short, with 12 bases between. DNA of the CDR3: TGTGCCTGGAGTCAGGACTGGGGGGATACGCAGTATTTT. It yields the protein CAWSQDWGDTQYF.

This clonotype was observed a handful of times. This chain uses TRBV6-1 with TRBJ1-5, with 9 positions matching TRBD1. This CDR3 comprises 13 residues. The germline CDR1 and CDR2 sequences are MNHNS and SASEGT. V shed 4 bases, J shed 6 bases, and the junction held 1 base outside the gene matches. The CDR3 DNA is TGTGCCAGCAGTGGACAGGGGGTTCAGCCCCAGCATTTT. Its protein product is CASSGQGVQPQHF.

This clonotype was picked up many times. This chain joins TRBV2 and TRBJ2-1, with 9 bases lining up with TRBD2. V was pared by 5 bases and J by 8 bases, with 13 bases of the junction left unmatched. The CDR3 is 16 residues long. Germline V lookup: CDR1 SNHLY, CDR2 FYNNEI. CDR3 nucleotides: TGTGCCAGCAGTACTACTCGCGGGGGGGTTGGCGATGAGCAGTTCTTC. This sequence encodes CASSTTRGGVGDEQFF.

This clonotype was seen a single time. The chain links TRBV6-2 or TRBV6-3 to TRBJ2-1; D may be TRBD2 (6 bases). Germline V lookup: CDR1 MNHEY, CDR2 SVGEGT. The V end was cut by 8 bases, the J end by 2 bases, with 22 bases between. The CDR3 spans 17 residues. The chain's CDR3 is CASSLALGRGPYNEQFF. Here the CDR3 DNA reads TGTGCCAGCTCCCTAGCCTTGGGGCGGGGACCCTACAATGAGCAGTTCTTC.